This TCR beta chain was captured by sequencing in a study of breast tumors, draining lymph nodes, adjacent tissues. Whole-study findings and limits: Tumor T cell lymph node origin was a supported hypothesis, not proven. Tumor TCR diversity was below lymph nodes but above nontumor tissue. Compared with basal-like, luminal-like tumors shared significantly more repertoire with nontumor tissue.

This CDR3 is 13 amino acids long. The V end lost 2 bases, the J end lost 1 base, and 5 bases lay between the germline ends. Germline CDR1 MGHDK, CDR2 SYGVNS. MiXCR, applied by TCRdb to the multiplex PCR reads, yields one record per CDR3 protein. The sample holds about 63,000 distinct CDR3 sequences, 45% to 60% seen once. This clonotype has ten or more counts. Its antigen is undetermined. This TCR was sampled from a female donor with breast cancer. Some clones in this sample may be carry-over from other donors' samples. The sequenced sample was breast tumor tissue. The chain employs TRBV25-1 and TRBJ2-5; no clear D gene. The CDR3 loop reads CASSENGQETQYF. The CDR3 DNA is TGTGCCAGCAGTGAAAACGGCCAAGAGACCCAGTACTTC.